This T cell receptor (beta chain) was documented in a study of blood T cell repertoires in COVID-19. Across the whole study: Samples taken during acute and convalescent COVID-19 were collected in the United States, Italy and Spain.

Profiling relied on immunoSEQ multiplex PCR, and the TCRdb table lists in-frame clones only, not all of them. The sample shows some 110,000 clones, approximately 83% of them seen only once. CDR3 size: 14 residues. With 6 bases removed from V and 7 bases from J, the gap between germline ends came to 18 bases. Germline CDR1 and CDR2: PRHDT and FYEKMQ (reference sequence). J is TRBJ1-1 and V is TRBV13, with D uncertain. This sequence originates from a woman aged 70-85 years with acute or convalescent COVID-19. The specimen sequenced was peripheral blood. The CDR3 here is CASSREGDSSEAFF. CDR3 nucleotide sequence: TGTGCCAGCAGTAGAGAGGGTGACTCTAGTGAAGCTTTCTTT. Based on the CDR3 plus reference TRBV13 and TRBJ1-1, the full variable domain is AAGVIQSPRHLIKEKRETATLKCYPIPRHDTVYWYQQGPGQDPQFLISFYEKMQSDKGSIPDRFSAQQFSDYHSELNMSSLELGDSALYFCASSREGDSSEAFFGQGTRLTVV.